What follows is one T cell receptor beta chain and its context. There are a few counts of this clone. The target of this receptor is not known. It has no much larger one-base neighbor in the sample; base qualities were not kept. This entry comes from a study of brain T cells in children with intractable seizures (dated by TCRdb to the early 2020s). Some background on the complete study: Resected brain tissue from 50 to 55 pediatric epilepsy surgery cases was initially screened for immune gene transcripts with a NanoString immunology panel. Of the roughly 12 selected surgery cases, pre-surgery blood was also sequenced for eight, so four had brain tissue only.

The study at large found these results: Viral specificity was inferred only from CDR3 sequence similarity, and patients' HCMV serostatus was unknown. Because pre- and post-surgery blood were sequenced to different depths, clones absent from the pre-surgery sample may reflect undersampling.

The time point label on this specimen signifies: resected brain tissue, or blood drawn just prior to surgery. The surgery cases that showed the highest brain T cell transcript signatures were chosen for TCR beta chain sequencing of brain tissue, and of blood when it was available. Prior to surgery, the patients had been treated with at least one anti-epileptic drug. The TCR-sequenced patients were children whose drug-resistant epilepsy was caused by tuberous sclerosis complex, focal cortical dysplasia, Rasmussen encephalitis or hemimegalencephaly. Blood was drawn right before the epilepsy surgery. Bulk genomic DNA was isolated from unsorted brain tissue and whole blood using the Monarch genomic DNA purification kit. The immunoSEQ assay was used to generate TCR beta chain sequences from genomic DNA. Per the authors' processing: CDR3 sequences that did not begin with the conserved framework cysteine at position 104 were removed by hand. To get clonality, the normalized Shannon's Diversity Index was subtracted from one, giving values from 0 (maximal diversity) to 1 (oligoclonal). Chi-squared comparison-of-proportions tests were used to check whether the frequency of the same CDR3 differed between samples, for example brain versus blood. Public clonotypes were identified by searching immuneACCESS, and similarity to known antiviral clonotypes was assessed with the VDJdb browser. As stored in TCRdb, this immuneACCESS dataset retains in-frame rearrangements with V and J assigned. A fraction of the clones does not appear; measured against another copy, unresolved V genes explain less than half of the discrepancy, and the remainder lacks a known reason. V, J and clone size derive from that table, while D and trimming were established from the DNA sequence. This sample holds about 80,000 clones; around nine tenths were observed only once. The ten largest clones capture roughly 25% of the sample.

Here the sequenced sample was peripheral blood, taken at surgery. The sequence derives from a girl aged 2-10 years with Rasmussen encephalitis and intractable seizures.

Here the CDR3 is given as CATSQDDYGYTF. The DNA is as follows: TGTGCCACCAGTCAGGATGATTATGGCTACACCTTC. The chain is encoded by TRBV24-1 joined to TRBJ1-2; no confident D gene assignment can be made. The CDR3 has 12 amino acids, counting the end cysteine and phenylalanine. CDR3 DNA only is kept here, 36 bases in frame from base 1. V sheds 6 bases and J sheds 5 bases, leaving 9 bases between their ends. Looking up the germline V gene yields CDR1 KGHDR and CDR2 SFDVKD.